One and the same sample provided the 20 T cell receptor beta chains below, sequenced in a study of cytomegalovirus exposure and HLA in healthy donors. The PCR contained 60 Vbeta and 13 Jbeta primers. TCRdb's copy holds only in-frame clones and misses some; the assay was immunoSEQ multiplex PCR. Here the sample spans approximately 100,000 clones, roughly 80% being singletons. Sequenced sample: PBMCs. The receptors come from a female donor in good health and CMV-seronegative.

The chain recombines TRBV5-5 with TRBJ2-1, with D unclear. This CDR3 is built from 11 residues. The V gene lost 2 bases and the J gene lost 9 bases, with 6 bases spanning the gap. The germline CDR1 and CDR2 sequences are SGHKS and YYEKEE (reference sequence). CDR3 sequence reads: CASSFSREQFF. In DNA, the CDR3 is TGTGCCAGCAGCTTCTCTCGTGAGCAGTTCTTC. Variable domain in full (rest from reference TRBV5-5 and TRBJ2-1): DAGVTQSPTHLIKTRGQQVTLRCSPISGHKSVSWYQQVLGQGPQFIFQYYEKEERGRGNFPDRFSARQFPNYSSELNVNALLLGDSALYLCASSFSREQFFGPGTRLTVL.

J is TRBJ1-1 and V is TRBV10-1; D unresolved. V was trimmed by 4 bases and J by 4 bases, leaving 10 bases between them. The CDR3 loop spans 13 amino acids. CDR1 and CDR2 (germline): WNHNN, SYGVQD (reference sequence). As DNA, the CDR3 is TGCGCCAGCAGTGTAAGCCGGGGCACTGAAGCTTTCTTT. Translation: CASSVSRGTEAFF.

The CDR3 loop is CASSLGTGAEQYF. CDR3 in DNA: TGTGCCAGCAGCTTGGGGACAGGGGCCGAGCAGTACTTC. The rearrangement joins TRBV5-4 to TRBJ2-7, with TRBD1 identical over 9 bases. Germline V gives CDR1 SGHNT, CDR2 YYREEE (reference sequence). The CDR3 loop spans 13 amino acids. The ends lost 0 bases at V and 6 bases at J; junction bases unmatched: 1.

This chain links TRBV30 with TRBJ1-5; D is possibly TRBD1 (5 bases). Germline CDR1 reads GTSNPN; CDR2 reads SVGIG (reference sequence). This CDR3 has 15 amino acids. The V and J ends lost 2 bases and 0 bases respectively, with 11 bases between them. The DNA of the CDR3 is TGTGCCTGGAGTCCCCAGGGATTTAGCAATCAGCCCCAGCATTTT. Its translation is CAWSPQGFSNQPQHF.

With respect to this clone: Because the CDR3 is missing its conserved closing phenylalanine or tryptophan, this is likely a read error. The V gene is TRBV2, the J gene TRBJ2-7; 10 bases are shared with TRBD1. Unmatched junction bases numbered 7, after V lost 6 bases and J lost 2 bases. Germline CDR1 SNHLY, CDR2 FYNNEI. The CDR3 has 15 amino acids. The CDR3 loop is CASSVDRGRTYEQYL. The CDR3 nucleotides read TGTGCCAGCAGCGTAGACAGGGGGCGTACCTACGAGCAGTACCTC.

The rearrangement joins TRBV9 to TRBJ2-5; 10 bases map to TRBD2. The junction had 8 bases not matched to a gene; V was cut back by 4 bases and J by 5 bases. CDR1 SGDLS and CDR2 YYNGEE come from the germline V gene. This CDR3 contains 15 residues. The CDR3 here is CASSSQAGGQETQYF. The CDR3 DNA reads TGTGCCAGCAGCTCCCAAGCGGGGGGGCAGGAGACCCAGTACTTC.

The V gene is TRBV5-8, the J gene TRBJ1-1; D perhaps matches TRBD1 (6 bases). This CDR3 region has 16 residues. The ends were cut back, 0 bases at V and 6 bases at J, with 18 bases in the middle. The V gene's germline CDR1 is SGHTS and CDR2 YDEGEE. The CDR3 nucleotides read TGTGCCAGCAGCTTGGCCGGCCGCAGGGAGGGGGCTGAAGCTTTCTTT. This codes for CASSLAGRREGAEAFF. The full variable domain, with the rest looked up from reference TRBV5-8 and TRBJ1-1, is EAGVTQSPTHLIKTRGQQATLRCSPISGHTSVYWYQQALGLGLQFLLWYDEGEERNRGNFPPRFSGRQFPNYSSELNVNALELEDSALYLCASSLAGRREGAEAFFGQGTRLTVV.

The gene calls are TRBV6-5 and TRBJ2-3; 7 nucleotides agree with TRBD1. The CDR3 contains 14 residues. Germline CDR1 is MNHEY and CDR2 is SVGAGI. Trimming took 6 bases from V and 6 from J; bases not matched to a gene: 9. The CDR3 nucleotides read TGTGCCAGCAGACATCCAGGGGGTGGCGATACGCAGTATTTT. This gives the protein CASRHPGGGDTQYF.

The chain combines TRBV6-6 with TRBJ2-7, with 8 bases identical to TRBD1. Germline values: CDR1 MNHNY, CDR2 SVGAGI (reference sequence). This CDR3 region has 14 residues. J lost 4 bases, V lost 2 bases, and 4 bases had no gene match. DNA for the CDR3: TGTGCCAGCAGTTACGACAGGGGCCTGTACGAGCAGTACTTC. As protein: CASSYDRGLYEQYF.

The V and J genes are TRBV5-1 and TRBJ1-4; 10 bases are a match to TRBD1. The length of the CDR3 is 14 residues. Germline-derived CDR1 and CDR2 are SGHRS and YFSETQ. Trimming cost V 4 bases and J 7 bases; bases outside gene matches: 4. The CDR3 is CASSRDRGSEKLFF. The CDR3 region has the DNA TGCGCCAGCAGCCGGGACAGGGGAAGTGAAAAACTGTTTTTT.

This clone was detected only once. The chain links TRBV7-9 to TRBJ1-2; 7 bases match TRBD1. Germline values: CDR1 SEHNR, CDR2 FQNEAQ (reference sequence). The CDR3 consists of 15 residues. V was clipped by 5 bases and J by 1 base; unmatched bases: 7. The CDR3 protein is CASSPGTDHNYGYTF. The CDR3 coding sequence is TGTGCCAGCAGCCCCGGGACAGACCATAACTATGGCTACACCTTC.

The genes are TRBV7-9 and TRBJ1-1, with D possibly matching TRBD1 (6 bases). This CDR3 has 13 amino acids. Germline V lookup: CDR1 SEHNR, CDR2 FQNEAQ (reference sequence). Trimming shortened V by 6 bases and J by 3 bases, and 11 bases separated the two germline ends. The CDR3 reads CASRLDSDTEAFF. DNA of the CDR3: TGTGCCAGCAGACTGGACAGTGACACTGAAGCTTTCTTT.

This clone has just a few counts. The V gene is TRBV6-6, the J gene TRBJ1-1; D perhaps matches TRBD1 (6 bases). CDR1 is MNHNY and CDR2 is SVGAGI in the germline V gene (reference sequence). V was pared by 5 bases and J by 5 bases, with 12 bases between. The CDR3 has 13 amino acids. The chain's CDR3 is CASSRTGLTEAFF. DNA of the CDR3: TGTGCCAGCAGTCGCACAGGGTTGACTGAAGCTTTCTTT.

This rearrangement joins TRBV10-3 to TRBJ1-1; D gene uncertain. The CDR3 extends over 15 amino acids. Germline-derived CDR1 and CDR2 are ENHRY and SYGVKD. V lost 4 bases and J 6 bases, leaving 18 bases between the germline ends. The DNA of the CDR3 is TGTGCCATCAGTGTCGTTAAGGGAGGGCGGGCTGAAGCTTTCTTT. This translates into CAISVVKGGRAEAFF.

This chain links TRBV7-9 with TRBJ2-3; 7 bases agree with TRBD1. CDR1 and CDR2 from the germline V gene are SEHNR and FQNEAQ (reference sequence). CDR3 size: 15 residues. With 5 bases clipped from V and 1 base from J, the junction kept 6 bases outside the gene matches. The CDR3 loop is CASSTGQRGTDTQYF. CDR3 DNA sequence: TGTGCCAGCAGCACGGGACAGAGGGGCACAGATACGCAGTATTTT. The entire variable domain, with the rest obtained from reference TRBV7-9 and TRBJ2-3, is as follows: DTGVSQNPRHKITKRGQNVTFRCDPISEHNRLYWYRQTLGQGPEFLTYFQNEAQLEKSRLLSDRFSAERPKGSFSTLEIQRTEQGDSAMYLCASSTGQRGTDTQYFGPGTRLTVL.

V usage is TRBV2 and J usage is TRBJ1-2, with a possible D match to TRBD1 (5 bases). Looked up from germline, CDR1 is SNHLY and CDR2 is FYNNEI. Trimming removed 2 bases at V and 4 bases at J, with 11 bases between. This CDR3 region has 14 residues. The CDR3 spells CASSEISGSYGYTF. Here the CDR3 DNA reads TGTGCCAGCAGTGAAATTTCAGGGTCCTATGGCTACACCTTC.

The sample holds one count of this clone. The chain joins TRBV12-5 to TRBJ1-4; D unclear. This CDR3 has 14 amino acids. With 3 bases removed from V and 3 bases from J, the gap between germline ends came to 8 bases. Per germline, CDR1 LGHNT and CDR2 FRNRAP. CDR3 region: CASGFGQANEKLFF. CDR3 bases: TGTGCTAGTGGTTTTGGGCAAGCTAATGAAAAACTGTTTTTT.

The gene calls are TRBV6-1 and TRBJ1-2; D not resolved. With 3 bases removed from V and 4 bases from J, the gap between germline ends came to 12 bases. The CDR3 is 14 amino acids. Germline V gives CDR1 MNHNS, CDR2 SASEGT. This CDR3 reads CASSDWQASYGYTF. DNA for the CDR3: TGTGCCAGCAGTGATTGGCAGGCCAGCTATGGCTACACCTTC.

The CDR3 bases are TGTGCCAGCAGTGCCCCGGGACTCCCAGAGACCCAGTACTTC. This sequence encodes CASSAPGLPETQYF. This chain uses TRBV6-1 with TRBJ2-5; a weak D match, TRBD2 (6 bases). Germline values: CDR1 MNHNS, CDR2 SASEGT. The CDR3 runs to 14 residues. The V gene lost 4 bases and the J gene lost 4 bases, with 13 bases spanning the gap.

For this clone: At one boundary the junction diverges from the germline segment, which might be a read error. The gene calls are TRBV7-9 and TRBJ2-7; D call uncertain. The length of the CDR3 is 13 residues. Germline V gene lookup returns CDR1 SEHNR and CDR2 FQNEAQ (reference sequence). The CDR3 nucleotides read TGTTCCAGCAGCTTAGGAGACTCCTACGAGCAGTACTTC. Encoded protein: CSSSLGDSYEQYF.